Following are 10 T cell receptor beta chains from one sample sequenced in a study of OX40 agonist ivuxolimab in advanced cancers. Sequencing was performed with immunoSEQ multiplex PCR; in TCRdb, only in-frame clones are kept and a portion is missing. The sample has about 100,000 clones; roughly 90% are singletons. The input for sequencing was CD4+ or CD8+ T cells sorted from blood, taken in a trial of the OX40 agonist ivuxolimab. These receptors all stem from an adult with an advanced solid tumor such as melanoma, head and neck, liver or kidney cancer.

This clone was seen once. V gene TRBV7-2 combines with J gene TRBJ2-3; 7 bases fit TRBD2. V gave up 5 bases and J gave up 3 bases; unmatched junction bases: 8. CDR3 size: 15 residues. In germline, CDR1 is SGHTA, CDR2 FQGNSA. CDR3 sequence (DNA): TGTGCCAGCAGCCCCGGGGGGACGGCTACAGATACGCAGTATTTT. Protein sequence: CASSPGGTATDTQYF.

J is TRBJ2-3 and V is TRBV5-8; 7 nucleotides match TRBD2. V shed 3 bases, J shed 2 bases, and the junction held 6 bases outside the gene matches. The germline gives CDR1 SGHTS, CDR2 YDEGEE. The CDR3 sequence is 15 residues long. CDR3 sequence: CASSSGLENTDTQYF. CDR3 nucleotides: TGTGCCAGCAGCTCCGGACTAGAGAACACAGATACGCAGTATTTT. The entire variable domain, with the rest obtained from reference TRBV5-8 and TRBJ2-3, is as follows: EAGVTQSPTHLIKTRGQQATLRCSPISGHTSVYWYQQALGLGLQFLLWYDEGEERNRGNFPPRFSGRQFPNYSSELNVNALELEDSALYLCASSSGLENTDTQYFGPGTRLTVL.

The CDR3 sequence is CASRVPGQGGETQYF. In nucleotides, the CDR3 is TGTGCCAGCAGGGTCCCGGGACAGGGCGGAGAGACCCAGTACTTC. The chain couples TRBV28 to TRBJ2-5, with TRBD1 matching over 9 bases. Germline V lookup: CDR1 MDHEN, CDR2 SYDVKM. J gave up 4 bases and V 6 bases, and 9 bases lay outside the gene matches. The CDR3 totals 15 residues. Full variable domain (missing parts from reference TRBV28 and TRBJ2-5): DVKVTQSSRYLVKRTGEKVFLECVQDMDHENMFWYRQDPGLGLRLIYFSYDVKMKEKGDIPEGYSVSREKKERFSLILESASTNQTSMYLCASRVPGQGGETQYFGPGTRLLVL.

This clone was observed once. This chain uses TRBV2 with TRBJ1-2; 9 bases are a match to TRBD1. CDR1 SNHLY and CDR2 FYNNEI come from the germline V gene. J was trimmed by 5 bases and V by 9 bases; bases with no gene match: 10. The CDR3 covers 14 residues. The CDR3 sequence is CASNEPGQGYGYTF. CDR3 in DNA: TGTGCCAGTAATGAACCGGGACAGGGTTATGGCTACACCTTC.

The rearrangement links TRBV6-6 to TRBJ2-1; TRBD1 aligns across 12 bases. V was pared by 4 bases and J by 8 bases, with 6 bases of the junction left unmatched. Germline lookup yields CDR1 MNHNY and CDR2 SVGAGI (reference sequence). This CDR3 contains 15 residues. The CDR3 here is CASSWGTGGFYEQFF. The DNA for the CDR3 is TGTGCCAGCAGTTGGGGGACAGGGGGCTTCTATGAGCAGTTCTTC.

This chain links TRBV7-2 with TRBJ1-3; D call uncertain. The CDR3 extends over 15 amino acids. Looked up from germline, CDR1 is SGHTA and CDR2 is FQGNSA. V shed 5 bases and J shed 0 bases, with 11 bases lying between them. The CDR3 DNA sequence: TGTGCCAGCAGCCCAGAGGCCTACTCTGGAAACACCATATATTTT. Translating gives CASSPEAYSGNTIYF. The full variable domain, with the rest looked up from reference TRBV7-2 and TRBJ1-3, is GAGVSQSPSNKVTEKGKDVELRCDPISGHTALYWYRQSLGQGLEFLIYFQGNSAPDKSGLPSDRFSAERTGGSVSTLTIQRTQQEDSAVYLCASSPEAYSGNTIYFGEGSWLTVV.

The rearrangement joins TRBV5-4 to TRBJ1-3; 8 bases fit TRBD1. The CDR3 has 19 residues. Losses at the gene ends were 3 bases for V and 2 bases for J; bases not matched to a gene: 16. Germline CDR1 and CDR2: SGHNT and YYREEE (reference sequence). DNA of the CDR3: TGTGCCAGCAGCTGGGGTGGGACAGGTTCCCTTCGGGCTGGAAACACCATATATTTT. Translation: CASSWGGTGSLRAGNTIYF.

V usage is TRBV4-1 and J usage is TRBJ1-2; no firm D call. Germline V gene data show CDR1 as MGHRA and CDR2 as YSYEKL. V shed 1 base and J shed 4 bases, with 16 bases lying between them. This CDR3 contains 16 residues. For the CDR3, the DNA is TGCGCCAGCAGCCAAGCTGGAGCTGACGCCTTCTATGGCTACACCTTC. This gives the protein CASSQAGADAFYGYTF.

This clone was found a few times. The CDR3 DNA sequence: TGTGCCAGCTCACCAGGGGAGGGTCGGTCACCCCTCCACTTT. Encoded protein: CASSPGEGRSPLHF. V and J are TRBV18 and TRBJ1-6; D ambiguous. V was pared by 2 bases and J by 10 bases, with 12 bases between. The germline V gene encodes CDR1 KGHSH and CDR2 LQKENI. This CDR3 has 14 residues.

The gene calls are TRBV2 and TRBJ1-1; D unresolved. Trimming pared 7 bases from V and 3 bases from J, leaving 6 bases between. The CDR3 is 11 amino acids. From germline, CDR1 is SNHLY and CDR2 FYNNEI. CDR3 in DNA: TGTGCCAGCAACGTTTACACTGAAGCTTTCTTT. Translated, it gives CASNVYTEAFF.